This T cell receptor (beta chain) was sequenced in a study of CD4 T cells in relation to SARS-CoV-2 and coronaviruses. In regard to this clone: Its target is not known.

CD4+ T cells from unexposed donors were obtained before the COVID-19 pandemic (2011-2018). The cells were cultured for about 10 days before CD4+ T cells were isolated. TCRdb's table, derived via immunoSEQ multiplex PCR, lists solely in-frame clones and lacks some. The sample records about 19,000 clones, 77% being singletons. The length of the CDR3 is 17 residues. The J segment lost 4 bases and the V segment lost 7 bases, leaving 12 bases of the junction unmatched. Specimen: CD4+ T cells from PBMCs, cultured in vitro. The receptor was isolated from a human donor in good health. The rearrangement joins TRBV6-7 to TRBJ2-5, with 13 bases identical to TRBD2. TRBV6-7 is labeled an ORF, and its function is uncertain. This CDR3 reads CASTPKGLAGDSETQYF. The CDR3 DNA is TGTGCCAGCACCCCGAAAGGACTAGCGGGAGATTCAGAGACCCAGTACTTC.